One and the same sample provided the 11 T cell receptor beta chains below, sequenced in a study of response to subunit inactivated influenza vaccine. TCRdb fed the RT-PCR reads into MiXCR, producing one record per CDR3 protein. The sample has 200,000 to 250,000 distinct CDR3 sequences, 12% seen once. The sample in question was non-naive T cells sorted from PBMCs, obtained 14 to 15 days before vaccination. The origin of the receptors is a man between 45 and 60 years old who received an inactivated influenza vaccine.

Note on this clonotype: Relative to the germline gene, one junction end is altered; a read error may explain this. This chain connects TRBV10-2 to TRBJ2-3; 10 bases align to TRBD1. Germline assignment: CDR1 WSHSY and CDR2 SAAADI. CDR3 length: 13 residues. CDR3 DNA: TGCGCCAGCTCGGGACAGGGGTTGAATACGAAGTATTTT. This encodes CASSGQGLNTKYF.

This clonotype showed up many times. J is TRBJ2-3 and V is TRBV12-3 or TRBV12-4, with 8 nucleotides matching TRBD2. With V trimmed by 6 bases and J by 7 bases, 6 bases remained unmatched. The CDR3 covers 13 residues. The CDR3 is CASRTLSGNTQYF. DNA of the CDR3: TGTGCCAGCAGGACCCTTAGCGGGAATACGCAGTATTTT.

This clonotype was picked up a small number of times. V usage is TRBV25-1 and J usage is TRBJ2-7; D is ambiguous. This CDR3 comprises 16 residues. Germline V lookup: CDR1 MGHDK, CDR2 SYGVNS. V lost 1 base, J lost 4 bases, and 17 bases lay in between. CDR3 amino acids: CASSEFVNRRKYEQYF. The CDR3 DNA is TGTGCCAGCAGTGAATTTGTAAACCGAAGGAAATACGAGCAGTACTTC.

This clonotype has at least ten counts. This rearrangement joins TRBV5-1 to TRBJ2-1; 9 bases map to TRBD2. Germline assignment: CDR1 SGHRS and CDR2 YFSETQ. The CDR3 is 12 residues long. After removal of 2 bases from V and 15 bases from J, the junction contained 6 bases not matched to a gene. This CDR3 is CASSFIAGVPFF. DNA of the CDR3: TGCGCCAGCAGCTTCATAGCGGGGGTCCCGTTCTTC.

Remarks on this clonotype: A much larger clone lies one base from this, so it may be a read error. The V and J genes are TRBV20-1 and TRBJ2-4, with 7 bases fitting TRBD2. Germline CDR1 is DFQATT and CDR2 is SNEGSKA (reference sequence). The CDR3 loop spans 12 amino acids. The DNA for the CDR3 is TGCTGTGTGGAACCGCGGGGGAACATTCAGTACTTC. Translating it yields CCVEPRGNIQYF.

This clonotype was picked up many times. The chain links TRBV7-2 to TRBJ2-3, with TRBD1 matching over 9 bases. From germline, CDR1 is SGHTA and CDR2 FQGNSA. This CDR3 has 15 residues. The V segment lost 2 bases and the J segment 1 base; nucleotides outside the gene matches: 1. The chain's CDR3 is CASSLRQGGTDTQYF. For the CDR3, the DNA is TGTGCCAGCAGCTTAAGACAGGGGGGCACAGATACGCAGTATTTT.

The gene calls are TRBV14 and TRBJ2-3; D is unclear. Trimming pared 4 bases from V and 4 bases from J, leaving 12 bases between. Germline CDR1 is SGHDN and CDR2 is FVKESK. The CDR3 totals 14 residues. CDR3 DNA: TGTGCCAGCAGCCGAATAACAGATCCAGATACGCAGTATTTT. Amino acids: CASSRITDPDTQYF.

This clonotype has only a few counts. The chain carries TRBV14 and TRBJ2-5; D is perhaps TRBD2 (6 bases). Deletions cut 2 bases from V and 6 bases from J, with 13 bases between. Germline loops: CDR1 SGHDN, CDR2 FVKESK. The length of the CDR3 is 14 residues. For the CDR3, the DNA is TGTGCCAGCAGCCAAACGGGACTTTCGAAGACCCAGTACTTC. Its protein product is CASSQTGLSKTQYF. Full variable domain (rest looked up from reference TRBV14 and TRBJ2-5): EAGVTQFPSHSVIEKGQTVTLRCDPISGHDNLYWYRRVMGKEIKFLLHFVKESKQDESGMPNNRFLAERTGGTYSTLKVQPAELEDSGVYFCASSQTGLSKTQYFGPGTRLLVL.

Only a few counts were recorded for this clonotype. V gene TRBV6-1 combines with J gene TRBJ2-7; TRBD1 aligns across 7 bases. Germline V CDR1 and CDR2: MNHNS, SASEGT. Trimming cost V 5 bases and J 3 bases; bases outside gene matches: 7. This CDR3 is built from 14 residues. CDR3 coding DNA: TGTGCCAGCAGTCAGACAGGGAGCTTCTACGAGCAGTACTTC. Amino acid sequence: CASSQTGSFYEQYF.

This clonotype has more than one count but fewer than ten. This chain uses TRBV11-1 with TRBJ2-5; perhaps TRBD1 as D (6 bases). From germline, CDR1 is SGHAT and CDR2 FQDESV (reference sequence). The CDR3 runs 18 residues. Trimming took 4 bases from V and 2 from J, leaving 23 bases between them. CDR3 loop: CASSSSKTTGFRQETQYF. The CDR3 nucleotides read TGTGCCAGCAGCTCGAGCAAAACTACAGGGTTCCGGCAAGAGACCCAGTACTTC.

The J gene is TRBJ2-3, the V gene TRBV2; 15 positions match TRBD2. This CDR3 contains 18 residues. CDR1 SNHLY and CDR2 FYNNEI come from the germline V gene. Trimming cost V 4 bases and J 0 bases; bases outside gene matches: 5. In DNA form, the CDR3 reads TGTGCCAGCAGTGCCGGGACTAGCGGGAGGTTTAGCACAGATACGCAGTATTTT. Its translation is CASSAGTSGRFSTDTQYF.